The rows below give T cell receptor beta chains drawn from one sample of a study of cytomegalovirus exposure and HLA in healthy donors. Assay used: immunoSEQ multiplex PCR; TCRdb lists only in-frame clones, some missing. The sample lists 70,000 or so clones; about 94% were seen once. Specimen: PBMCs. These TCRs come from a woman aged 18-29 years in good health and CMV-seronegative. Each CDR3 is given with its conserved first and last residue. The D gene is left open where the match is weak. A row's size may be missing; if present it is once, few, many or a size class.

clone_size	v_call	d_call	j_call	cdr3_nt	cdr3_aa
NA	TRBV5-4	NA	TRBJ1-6	TGTGCCAGCAGCTTGTCCCCCACAGGCTATAATTCACCCCTCCACTTT	CASSLSPTGYNSPLHF
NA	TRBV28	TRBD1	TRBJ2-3	TGTGCCAGCAGTTTACCGAAGCCCGGGACAGGGCAGTATTTT	CASSLPKPGTGQYF
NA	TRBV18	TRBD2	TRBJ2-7	TGTGCCAGCTCACCGAGCGGGGGCTCCTACGAGCAGTACTTC	CASSPSGGSYEQYF
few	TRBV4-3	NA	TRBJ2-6	TGCGCCAGCAGCCAAGGGCCTGGCTCTGGGGCCAACGTCCTGACTTTC	CASSQGPGSGANVLTF
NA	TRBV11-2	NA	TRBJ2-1	TGTGCCAGCAGCTTAGATGGGGGCGGGAGCTCCTACAATGAGCAGTTCTTC	CASSLDGGGSSYNEQFF
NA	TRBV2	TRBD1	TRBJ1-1	TGTGCCAGCAGTTACAGGGGATCTAACACTGAAGCTTTCTTT	CASSYRGSNTEAFF
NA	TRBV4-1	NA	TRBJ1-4	TGCGCCAGCAGCCAGACAATGGGGCCCGGGCTGTTTTTT	CASSQTMGPGLFF
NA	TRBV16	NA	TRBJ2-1	TGTGCCAGCAGCCCCAGGGGAGTAACGGGGAATGAGCAGTTCTTC	CASSPRGVTGNEQFF
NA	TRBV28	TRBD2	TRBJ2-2	TGTGCCAGCAATCCCAGATGGACTAGCGGGGCTAACACCGGGGAGCTGTTTTTT	CASNPRWTSGANTGELFF
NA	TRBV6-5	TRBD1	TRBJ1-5	TGTGCCAGCAGAGGACAGGGCCTTAGCAATCAGCCCCAGCATTTT	CASRGQGLSNQPQHF
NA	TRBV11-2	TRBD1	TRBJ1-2	TGTGCCAGCAGCTTAGATTGGACAGGTACTAACTATGGCTACACCTTC	CASSLDWTGTNYGYTF
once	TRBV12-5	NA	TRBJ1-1	TGTGCTAGTGGCTATCACCCCGGTGAAACGAACACTGAAGCTTTCTTT	CASGYHPGETNTEAFF
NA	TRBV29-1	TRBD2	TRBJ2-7	TGCAGCGTTGAGGGACTAGCGGGAGAATACGAGCAGTACTTC	CSVEGLAGEYEQYF
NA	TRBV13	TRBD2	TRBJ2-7	TGTGCCAGCAGCGGGGGACTAGCGCCCTCGGAGCAGTACTTC	CASSGGLAPSEQYF
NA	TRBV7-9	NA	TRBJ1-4	TGTGCCAGCAGAGAATCAGGGGATAATGAAAAACTGTTTTTT	CASRESGDNEKLFF
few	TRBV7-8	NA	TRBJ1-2	TGTGCCAGCAGCTTAGACACTAACTATGGCTACACCTTC	CASSLDTNYGYTF
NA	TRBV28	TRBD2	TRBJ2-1	TGTGCCAGCAGTTCCCTAGCGGGATTGGGAAATGAGCAGTTCTTC	CASSSLAGLGNEQFF
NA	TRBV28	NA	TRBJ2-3	TGTGCCAGCAGTTTAAGGTCAGGGCGCACAGATACGCAGTATTTT	CASSLRSGRTDTQYF
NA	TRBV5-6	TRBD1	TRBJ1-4	TGTGCCAGCAGCTTGGGGGGGACAGCAACTAATGAAAAACTGTTTTTT	CASSLGGTATNEKLFF
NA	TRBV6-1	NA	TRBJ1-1	TGTGCCAGCAGGGCAGGGCGGAACACTGAAGCTTTCTTT	CASRAGRNTEAFF
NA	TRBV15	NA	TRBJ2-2	TGTGCCACCAGCAGAGGACTAGATCGGCCCGGGGAGCTGTTTTTT	CATSRGLDRPGELFF
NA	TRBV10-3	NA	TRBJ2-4	TGTGCCATCAGTGATATTGACTCGGACAAGGTGTACTTC	CAISDIDSDKVYF
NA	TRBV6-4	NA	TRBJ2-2	TGTGCCAGCAGTGAAAGGGGTGACACCGGGGAGCTGTTTTTT	CASSERGDTGELFF
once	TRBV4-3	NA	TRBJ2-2	TGCGCCAGCAGCCAAAACCCACCTCGGATACAGGACACCGGGGAGCTGTTTTTT	CASSQNPPRIQDTGELFF
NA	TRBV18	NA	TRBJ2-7	TGTGCCAGCTCACCAAAAACTCTAAGCTCCTACGAGCAGTACTTC	CASSPKTLSSYEQYF
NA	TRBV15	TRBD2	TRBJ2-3	TGTGCCACCAGCAGAAGAACCCTAGCGGGGGGGCTTCCAGATACGCAGTATTTT	CATSRRTLAGGLPDTQYF
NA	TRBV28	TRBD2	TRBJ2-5	TGTGCCAGCAGCCAAACGGCTAGCGGGAGGTGGGAGACCCAGTACTTC	CASSQTASGRWETQYF
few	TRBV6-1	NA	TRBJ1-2	TGTGCCAGCAGTACGACAGAGTACTATGGCTACACCTTC	CASSTTEYYGYTF
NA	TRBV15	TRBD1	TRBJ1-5	TGTGCCACCAGCGGCGGACAGGGGCCCCATCAGCCCCAGCATTTT	CATSGGQGPHQPQHF
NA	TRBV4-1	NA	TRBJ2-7	TGCGCCAGCAGCCAAGAGCCGTACAGGGCCGGCGAGCAGTACTTC	CASSQEPYRAGEQYF
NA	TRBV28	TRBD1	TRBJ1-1	TGTGCCAGCAGTTTAGGGACAGGGAGGGGTGAAGCTTTCTTT	CASSLGTGRGEAFF
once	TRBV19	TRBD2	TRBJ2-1	TGTGCCAGTAGGGACGGGACTAGTACCTACAATGAGCAGTTCTTC	CASRDGTSTYNEQFF
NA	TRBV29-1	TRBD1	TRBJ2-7	TGCAGCGTTGAAGCCCGGGACAGCCACGAGCAGTACTTC	CSVEARDSHEQYF
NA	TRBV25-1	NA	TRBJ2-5	TGTGCCAGCAGTCTCGGGGTTGAGACCCAGTACTTC	CASSLGVETQYF
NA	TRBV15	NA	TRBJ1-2	TGTGCCACCAGCACGGGGGAGGGCTATGGCTACACCTTC	CATSTGEGYGYTF
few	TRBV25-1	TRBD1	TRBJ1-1	TGTGCCAGCGGTCACAGGGGGAGAGCTGAAGCTTTCTTT	CASGHRGRAEAFF
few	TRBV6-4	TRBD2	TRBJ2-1	TGTGCCAGCAGTGAGAGGGAGGCTAGCGGGGCCCATGAGCAGTTCTTC	CASSEREASGAHEQFF
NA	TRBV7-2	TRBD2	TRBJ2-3	TGTGCCAGCAGAAGGGGACTAGCAGTGGGAACAGATACGCAGTATTTT	CASRRGLAVGTDTQYF
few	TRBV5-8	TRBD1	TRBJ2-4	TGTGCCAGCAGCCCGGACAGGGTGGGGAACGTTCAGTACTTC	CASSPDRVGNVQYF
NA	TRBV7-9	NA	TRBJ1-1	TGTGCCAGCGGCAACACTGAAGCTTTCTTT	CASGNTEAFF
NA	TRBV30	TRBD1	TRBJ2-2	TGTGCCTGTAACAGACAGGGGACCGGGGAGCTGTTTTTT	CACNRQGTGELFF
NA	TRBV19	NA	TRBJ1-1	TGTGCCAGTAGTATTTCCCTAAGAGAGCTGAACACTGAAGCTTTCTTT	CASSISLRELNTEAFF
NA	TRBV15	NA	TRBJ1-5	TGTGCCACCAGCAGAGACCTTCAGGGGAGCAATCAGCCCCAGCATTTT	CATSRDLQGSNQPQHF
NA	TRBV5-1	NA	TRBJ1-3	TGCGCCAGCAGCTTGGCAGGGGACTCTGGAAACACCATATATTTT	CASSLAGDSGNTIYF
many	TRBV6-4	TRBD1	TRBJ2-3	TGTGCCAGCAGTGACGGGACAGGGGGCACAGATACGCAGTATTTT	CASSDGTGGTDTQYF
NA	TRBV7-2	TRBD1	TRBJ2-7	TGTGCCAGCAGCCAACGGACAGGCTACGAGCAGTACTTC	CASSQRTGYEQYF
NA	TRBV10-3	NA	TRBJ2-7	TGTGCCATCAGTGAGTCCAGGGGATTGGCTTACGAGCAGTACTTC	CAISESRGLAYEQYF
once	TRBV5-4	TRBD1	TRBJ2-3	TGTGCCAGCAGCGCCGGACAGGGTTTCGATACGCAGTATTTT	CASSAGQGFDTQYF
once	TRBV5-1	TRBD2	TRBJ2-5	TGCGCCAGCAGCGCCGGGACTAGCGGGGCTCAAGAGACCCAGTACTTC	CASSAGTSGAQETQYF
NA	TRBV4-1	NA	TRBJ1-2	TGCGCCAGCAGCCAAGATCGATGGGGCAACTATGGCTACACCTTC	CASSQDRWGNYGYTF
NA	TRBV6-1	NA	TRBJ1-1	TGTGCCAGCAGTGAAGGAGGGTGGGACACTGAAGCTTTCTTT	CASSEGGWDTEAFF
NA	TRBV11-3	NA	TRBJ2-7	TGTGCCAGCAGCGCGGGTTCTCACTACGAGCAGTACTTC	CASSAGSHYEQYF
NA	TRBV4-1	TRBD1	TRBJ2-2	TGCGCCAGCAGCCAACCGGGACAGGGGCCCGGGGAGCTGTTTTTT	CASSQPGQGPGELFF
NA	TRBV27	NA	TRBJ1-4	TGTGCCAGCAGAGCAGGGGAAACTAATGAAAAACTGTTTTTT	CASRAGETNEKLFF
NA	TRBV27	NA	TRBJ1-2	TGTGCCAGCAGTTTATTTTCCCCCCCGGGAGGCTACACCTTC	CASSLFSPPGGYTF
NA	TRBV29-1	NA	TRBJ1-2	TGCAGCGTGGAGCCTATGGGGGGGCGGGGGGACTATGGCTACACCTTC	CSVEPMGGRGDYGYTF